This TCR beta chain appears in the sequencing data of a study of blood T cell repertoires in COVID-19 (TCRdb year 2020). Some background on the complete study: The collaborator samples originated in the United States, Italy and Spain and spanned the acute and convalescent phases of COVID-19. The material from the prospective study consisted of cDNA or gDNA derived from T cells, B-cell-depleted T cells, or PBMCs. Subjects who had been exposed to COVID-19, were actively infected with it, or had recovered from it provided the deeply sampled blood TCRbeta repertoires that made up the dataset. The repertoires were released in a freely available public database intended as a resource for research on the immune response to SARS-CoV-2. Samples came from the ongoing ImmuneRACE study (first 160 participants) plus 1,254 subjects from 6 global collaborators. Nearly every sample came with metadata listing a de-identified subject ID, COVID-19 status, age in years and sex. Where available, HLA class I and class II types were taken from metadata supplied by the sample provider and were not determined by assay-based typing.

The collaborating institutions used their own protocols to collect whole blood in K2EDTA tubes. For TCRbeta analysis, collaborators shipped samples as frozen whole blood, isolated PBMCs, or DNA extracted from either of those sample types. Overall study results and their limits: How much clinical and demographic metadata was included differed by source and by participant, and the metadata was provided uncurated.

TCRbeta CDR3 regions were amplified from genomic DNA using the immunoSEQ Assay, a bias-controlled multiplex PCR. For the original study's pipeline: Within the assay, amplification of reference gene primers was used to estimate how many nucleated cells each sample contained. To quantify the absolute abundance of each unique TCRbeta CDR3 rearrangement, sequence reads were collapsed and filtered. Productive Simpson clonality was computed per sample as the square root of Simpson's diversity index over productive rearrangements. TCRdb provides this immuneACCESS table in a form limited to in-frame rearrangements. Some clones are lacking; in checked studies, under half of them reflect an unresolved V gene, and why the rest are absent is not known. V, J and clone size derive from that table, while D and trimming were established from the DNA sequence. This sample is represented by 110,000 to 150,000 clones; over 75% of them were singletons. The ten largest clones add up to roughly 4.7% of the sample.

With regard to this clone: Its recognized antigen is unknown. The sample holds no much larger clone one base away, and base qualities are not on file.

Relative to germline, V is 5 bases shorter and J is 4 bases shorter, with 14 bases between their ends. The CDR3 holds 14 amino acids from the cysteine to the phenylalanine. Of the read, only the CDR3 DNA is kept; its 42 bases are in frame from base 1. In the germline V gene (reference sequence), CDR1 corresponds to SEHNR and CDR2 to FQNEAQ. The rearrangement combines TRBV7-9 with TRBJ1-2; TRBD1 could be the D gene, as 6 bases match. This receptor was obtained from a woman aged 45-65 years with acute or convalescent COVID-19. The sequencing input was peripheral blood. DNA sequence: TGTGCCAGCAGCAGGTGGGAAGGGGGCTATGGCTACACCTTC. Translated, it gives CASSRWEGGYGYTF.